The 21 T cell receptor beta chains below were found in one sample sequenced in a study of response to subunit inactivated influenza vaccine. TCRdb fed the RT-PCR reads into MiXCR, producing one record per CDR3 protein. The table lists about 580,000 distinct CDR3 sequences, around 15% of them singletons, with over 8.5% in the top ten. The specimen was PBMCs from blood, collected approximately 13 days after vaccination. The receptors were gathered from a man aged 50 to 59 who received an inactivated influenza vaccine.

The chain has TRBV12-3 or TRBV12-4 and TRBJ2-5; 7 bases match TRBD2. This CDR3 has 13 residues. V lost 7 bases, J lost 2 bases, and 4 bases stayed unmatched. The CDR3 is CASMASGQETQYF. The DNA of the CDR3 is TGTGCCAGCATGGCTAGCGGACAAGAGACCCAGTACTTC.

The chain carries TRBV7-8 and TRBJ2-7; D not certain. Germline V gives CDR1 SGHVS, CDR2 FQNEAQ. The V end lost 5 bases, the J end lost 3 bases, and 8 bases lay between the germline ends. There are 12 residues in the CDR3. DNA for the CDR3: TGTGCCAGCAGCCCGAATGTCTACGAGCAGTACTTC. This translates into CASSPNVYEQYF.

This clonotype was seen more than once but under ten times. The chain has TRBV28 and TRBJ1-2; D is undetermined. Germline loops: CDR1 MDHEN, CDR2 SYDVKM. The CDR3 runs to 13 residues. V was trimmed by 4 bases and J by 4 bases, leaving 10 bases between them. CDR3 protein: CASSSFSGYGYTF. The CDR3 DNA follows: TGTGCCAGCAGTTCCTTTTCGGGCTATGGCTACACCTTC.

This clonotype has more than one count but fewer than ten. The genes are TRBV5-1 and TRBJ2-1; D call uncertain. The CDR3 covers 16 residues. V was trimmed by 1 base and J by 0 bases, leaving 11 bases between them. Germline loops: CDR1 SGHRS, CDR2 YFSETQ. CDR3 DNA: TGCGCCAGCAGCTTGTCGATAGAAAGCTCCTACAATGAGCAGTTCTTC. Amino acids: CASSLSIESSYNEQFF.

The chain carries TRBV6-1 and TRBJ2-3; D might be TRBD1 (6 bases). The CDR3 runs 13 residues. V gave up 7 bases and J gave up 2 bases, with 10 bases separating them. Germline V lookup: CDR1 MNHNS, CDR2 SASEGT. CDR3 amino acids: CASKDSNTDTQYF. Written as DNA, the CDR3 is TGTGCCAGCAAGGACAGTAACACAGATACGCAGTATTTT.

This clonotype was found many times. This chain connects TRBV4-2 to TRBJ2-2; D uncertain. Trimming removed 0 bases at V and 7 bases at J, with 3 bases between. This CDR3 region has 12 residues. Germline assignment: CDR1 LGHNA and CDR2 YNFKEQ. DNA for the CDR3: TGTGCCAGCAGCCAAGATCTCGGGGAGCTGTTTTTT. This encodes CASSQDLGELFF.

This chain connects TRBV7-8 to TRBJ2-2, with 8 bases fitting TRBD2. CDR1 SGHVS and CDR2 FQNEAQ come from the germline V gene. The CDR3 contains 14 residues. J gave up 5 bases and V 6 bases, and 5 bases lay outside the gene matches. In DNA, the CDR3 is TGTGCCAGCAGTCCGGGACTAGTGACCGGGGAGCTGTTTTTT. This encodes CASSPGLVTGELFF.

This clonotype was seen a handful of times. This rearrangement joins TRBV5-1 to TRBJ2-1; 10 bases line up with TRBD2. The V gene's germline CDR1 is SGHRS and CDR2 YFSETQ. J lost 8 bases, V lost 4 bases, and 18 bases had no gene match. The CDR3 contains 18 residues. CDR3 DNA sequence: TGCGCCAGCAGCCCTGGGCGAGCGGGGGGGCGATTGGTCGATGAGCAGTTCTTC. It specifies CASSPGRAGGRLVDEQFF.

This clonotype was detected only a few times. In DNA, the CDR3 is TGTGCCAGCAGTTCCCAGGGGGCGCTGGGTCAGCCCCAGCATTTT. Translated, it gives CASSSQGALGQPQHF. The chain combines TRBV12-3 or TRBV12-4 with TRBJ1-5; TRBD1 aligns across 8 bases. Trimming removed 4 bases from V and 6 bases from J; junction bases left unmatched: 8. The CDR3 totals 15 residues.

The genes are TRBV6-5 and TRBJ2-7; no clear D. This CDR3 region has 15 residues. Germline CDR1 MNHEY, CDR2 SVGAGI. Trimming stripped 0 bases from V and 9 bases from J, with 18 bases between. For the CDR3, the DNA is TGTGCCAGCAGTTACTCGCGAGACAACCGCTTGGGGCAGTACTTC. This translates into CASSYSRDNRLGQYF.

A few counts support this clonotype. The chain uses TRBV14 and TRBJ2-1; no firm D call. CDR3 size: 14 residues. Trimming took 1 base from V and 3 from J, leaving 7 bases between them. Germline loops: CDR1 SGHDN, CDR2 FVKESK. The CDR3: CASSQGGFYNEQFF. The CDR3 region has the DNA TGTGCCAGCAGCCAAGGTGGATTCTACAATGAGCAGTTCTTC.

This clonotype was recorded at least ten times. V is TRBV20-1 and J is TRBJ1-2; tentative D call: TRBD1 (6 bases). With 4 bases removed from V and 2 bases from J, the gap between germline ends came to 14 bases. The CDR3 has 14 amino acids. Germline-derived CDR1 and CDR2 are DFQATT and SNEGSKA (reference sequence). The CDR3 DNA follows: TGCAGTGCTAAACCACAAGGACAGAACTATGGCTACACCTTC. Residues: CSAKPQGQNYGYTF.

In this sample, this clonotype turned up a few times. J is TRBJ2-5 and V is TRBV9; 7 bases are a match to TRBD1. Germline CDR1 and CDR2: SGDLS and YYNGEE. J was trimmed by 2 bases and V by 3 bases; bases with no gene match: 1. The CDR3 extends over 13 amino acids. CDR3 in amino acids: CASSGQGQETQYF. In DNA form, the CDR3 reads TGTGCCAGCAGCGGACAGGGTCAAGAGACCCAGTACTTC.

This clonotype was counted a few times. V and J are TRBV20-1 and TRBJ2-1, with 7 bases identical to TRBD1. This CDR3 spans 13 amino acids. J gave up 3 bases and V 3 bases, and 2 bases lay outside the gene matches. CDR1 is DFQATT and CDR2 is SNEGSKA in the germline V gene (reference sequence). The CDR3 here is CSARGQYYNEQFF. CDR3 bases: TGCAGTGCTAGGGGACAGTACTACAATGAGCAGTTCTTC.

The V and J genes are TRBV11-2 and TRBJ2-2; 7 bases are shared with TRBD1. The CDR3 length is 17 residues. V was pared by 6 bases and J by 0 bases, with 10 bases of the junction left unmatched. Per the germline V gene, CDR1 is SGHAT and CDR2 is FQNNGV. The CDR3: CASSYPPGTANTGELFF. The CDR3 DNA sequence: TGTGCCAGCAGTTACCCTCCGGGGACAGCGAACACCGGGGAGCTGTTTTTT. The full variable domain, rest sourced from reference TRBV11-2 and TRBJ2-2, is EAGVAQSPRYKIIEKRQSVAFWCNPISGHATLYWYQQILGQGPKLLIQFQNNGVVDDSQLPKDRFSAERLKGVDSTLKIQPAKLEDSAVYLCASSYPPGTANTGELFFGEGSRLTVL.

The rearrangement uses TRBV6-2 or TRBV6-3 and TRBJ1-5; weak D call: TRBD1 (6 bases). Germline V CDR1 and CDR2: MNHEY, SVGEGT. Trimming stripped 6 bases from V and 9 bases from J, with 18 bases between. This CDR3 is 14 amino acids long. CDR3 protein: CASSEGGRGTPQHF. CDR3 coding DNA: TGTGCCAGCAGCGAGGGGGGAAGGGGGACGCCCCAGCATTTT.

This clonotype appeared many times. The gene calls are TRBV3-1 and TRBJ2-3, with no clear D. Trimming pared 1 base from V and 4 bases from J, leaving 6 bases between. The CDR3 extends over 13 amino acids. Germline assignment: CDR1 LGHDT and CDR2 YNNKEL (reference sequence). CDR3 in DNA: TGTGCCAGCAGCCAAGGTGGCGCAGATACGCAGTATTTT. Translating gives CASSQGGADTQYF.

The rearrangement joins TRBV29-1 to TRBJ2-5; no clear D gene. V lost 6 bases to trimming and J lost 2 bases, with 13 bases between them. Germline CDR1 is SQVTM and CDR2 is ANQGSEA. The CDR3 consists of 13 residues. The CDR3 coding sequence is TGCAGCGTGGCGACCAGCTTGCAAGAGACCCAGTACTTC. Translated, it gives CSVATSLQETQYF.

This clonotype has a handful of counts. This chain uses TRBV6-5 with TRBJ1-1; D is possibly TRBD1 (6 bases). The CDR3 totals 14 residues. Trimming stripped 0 bases from V and 6 bases from J, with 11 bases between. Germline lookup yields CDR1 MNHEY and CDR2 SVGAGI. CDR3 amino acids: CASSYSWGASEAFF. CDR3 nucleotide sequence: TGTGCCAGCAGTTACTCGTGGGGGGCGTCTGAAGCTTTCTTT.

This clonotype was picked up one time. The rearrangement links TRBV5-6 to TRBJ2-5; the D gene is possibly TRBD1 (5 bases). The CDR3 sequence is 15 residues long. The germline V and J ends were trimmed by 0 bases and 4 bases, with 13 bases remaining between them. The germline V gene has CDR1 SGHDT and CDR2 YYEEEE. Written as DNA, the CDR3 is TGTGCCAGCAGCTTGGACGGCAGGGTGGGAGAGACCCAGTACTTC. This sequence encodes CASSLDGRVGETQYF.

In this sample, this clonotype turned up many times. The chain links TRBV7-8 to TRBJ2-7, with 11 bases identical to TRBD2. This CDR3 contains 15 residues. Unmatched junction bases numbered 6, after V lost 5 bases and J lost 3 bases. CDR1 and CDR2 (germline): SGHVS, FQNEAQ. The CDR3 loop reads CASSPGTSGLYEQYF. CDR3 bases: TGTGCCAGCAGCCCCGGGACTAGCGGACTCTACGAGCAGTACTTC.